The clone carrying this TCR beta chain appeared once. Its antigen is undetermined. These data come from a study of cytomegalovirus exposure and HLA in healthy donors. Vbeta (60) and Jbeta (13) primers were used in the PCR. Profiling relied on immunoSEQ multiplex PCR, and the TCRdb table lists in-frame clones only, not all of them. The sample includes roughly 120,000 clones, roughly 69% seen only once; the top ten take roughly 9.8%. The CDR3 loop spans 15 amino acids. Trimming removed 4 bases at V and 2 bases at J, with 15 bases between. CDR1 is SGHTA, CDR2 FQGNSA, per germline. Study-wide findings and caveats: Sequencing artifact likely explains a cluster of highly shared sequence variants. Several of the most significant clusters were apparently associated with common viral pathogens in a later analysis.

V is TRBV7-2 and J is TRBJ2-7; D perhaps matches TRBD1 (6 bases). The receptor comes from a middle-aged woman in good health and CMV-seropositive. The source material was PBMCs. CDR3 region: CASSSHRDTTYEQYF. CDR3 DNA: TGTGCCAGCAGCTCACACCGGGACACCACCTACGAGCAGTACTTC.